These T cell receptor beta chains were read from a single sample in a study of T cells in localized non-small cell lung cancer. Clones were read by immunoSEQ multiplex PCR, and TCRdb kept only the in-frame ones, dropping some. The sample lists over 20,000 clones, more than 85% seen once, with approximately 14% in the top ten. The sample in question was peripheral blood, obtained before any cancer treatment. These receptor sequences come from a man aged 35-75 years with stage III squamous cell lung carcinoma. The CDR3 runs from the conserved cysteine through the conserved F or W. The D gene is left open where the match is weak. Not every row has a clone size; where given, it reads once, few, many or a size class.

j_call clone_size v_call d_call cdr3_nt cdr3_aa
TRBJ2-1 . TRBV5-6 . TGTGCCAGCAGCTTGGTGTTCTCCTACAATGAGCAGTTCTTC CASSLVFSYNEQFF
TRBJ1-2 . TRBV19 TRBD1 TGTGCCTCGGAGGGACAGGGGGCGACAGGCTACACCTTC CASEGQGATGYTF
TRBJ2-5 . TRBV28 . TGTGCCAGCAGTTTAGGTGGAGGCCAAGAGACCCAGTACTTC CASSLGGGQETQYF
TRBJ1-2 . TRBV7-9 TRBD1 TGTGCCAGCAGCCCACAGGGGGCTAACTATGGCTACACCTTC CASSPQGANYGYTF
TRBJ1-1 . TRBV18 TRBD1 TGTGCCAGCTCACCTTCACGGGGACAGCGGAACACTGAAGCTTTCTTT CASSPSRGQRNTEAFF
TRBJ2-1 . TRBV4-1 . TGCGCCAGCAGCCAAGATTGGGCCCGGGGCAGGGTGGGCAATGAGCAGTTCTTC CASSQDWARGRVGNEQFF
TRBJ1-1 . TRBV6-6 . TGTGCCAGCATACCCCAGGGTTACACTGAAGCTTTCTTT CASIPQGYTEAFF
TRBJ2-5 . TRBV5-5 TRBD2 TGTGCCAGCAGCTGGGGACTATCCCAAGAGACCCAGTACTTC CASSWGLSQETQYF
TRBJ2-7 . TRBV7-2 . TGTGCCAGCAGCTTAGCCCGACAGACAGTCTACGAGCAGTACTTC CASSLARQTVYEQYF
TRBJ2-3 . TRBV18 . TGTGCCAGCTCTCCCTCCGGGGATACGCAGTATTTT CASSPSGDTQYF
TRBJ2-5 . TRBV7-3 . TGTGCCAGCAGCCGCCTGGGTGCGGAGACCCAGTACTTC CASSRLGAETQYF
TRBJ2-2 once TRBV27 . TGTGCCAGCAGTTTCGCGGGACGAATCACCGGGGAGCTGTTTTTT CASSFAGRITGELFF
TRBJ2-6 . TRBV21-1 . TGTGCCAGCAGCAAACCTGTGGGGAGGCAGAGCTCTGGGGCCAACGTCCTGACTTTC CASSKPVGRQSSGANVLTF
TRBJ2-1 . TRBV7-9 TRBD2 TGTGCCAGCAGCTTAGTACGGACTAGCGGCAATGAGCAGTTCTTC CASSLVRTSGNEQFF
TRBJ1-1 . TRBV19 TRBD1 TGTGCCAGTAGTATGGGGACAGGGAGTAACACTGAAGCTTTCTTT CASSMGTGSNTEAFF
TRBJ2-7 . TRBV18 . TGTGCCAGCTCACCACCCTCCTCGAGTTCCTACGAGCAGTACTTC CASSPPSSSSYEQYF
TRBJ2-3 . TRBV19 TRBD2 TGTGCCAGTAGTATAGGCCCCACTAGCGGTCCCACAGATACGCAGTATTTT CASSIGPTSGPTDTQYF